This T cell receptor beta chain was documented in a study of cytomegalovirus exposure and HLA in healthy donors. The CDR3 totals 14 residues. In germline, CDR1 is SGHNT, CDR2 YENEEA. The V segment lost 5 bases and the J segment 5 bases; nucleotides outside the gene matches: 8. The table came from immunoSEQ multiplex PCR; TCRdb's copy has only in-frame clones and leaves some out. The table records more than 250,000 clones, around 90% of them present only once. This chain uses TRBV11-3 with TRBJ2-7; TRBD1 matches 8 bases. Sequencing input: PBMCs. This TCR was sampled from a woman in her 30s in good health and CMV-seropositive. The CDR3 protein is CASSPRDRLDEQYF. CDR3 DNA: TGTGCCAGCAGCCCCCGGGACAGGCTCGACGAGCAGTACTTC.